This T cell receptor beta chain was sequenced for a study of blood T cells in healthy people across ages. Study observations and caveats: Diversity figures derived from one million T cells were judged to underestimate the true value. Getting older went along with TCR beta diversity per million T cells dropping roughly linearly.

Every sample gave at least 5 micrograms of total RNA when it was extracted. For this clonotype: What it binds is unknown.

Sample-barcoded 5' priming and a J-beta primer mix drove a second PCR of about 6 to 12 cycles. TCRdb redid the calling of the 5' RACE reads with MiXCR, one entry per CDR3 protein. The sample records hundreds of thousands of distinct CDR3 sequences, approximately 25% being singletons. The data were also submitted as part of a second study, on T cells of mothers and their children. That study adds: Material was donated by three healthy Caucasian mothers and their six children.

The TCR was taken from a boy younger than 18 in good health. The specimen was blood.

CDR3 sequence reads: CASSSRQGSSYNEQFF. The CDR3 nucleotides read TGTGCCAGCAGCTCTCGACAGGGATCCTCCTACAATGAGCAGTTCTTC. V gene TRBV13 combines with J gene TRBJ2-1; 7 bases align to TRBD1. The germline V gene has CDR1 PRHDT and CDR2 FYEKMQ (reference sequence). The length of the CDR3 is 16 residues. The V segment lost 4 bases and the J segment 0 bases; nucleotides outside the gene matches: 6.